This TCR beta chain was recovered during a study of cytomegalovirus exposure and HLA in healthy donors. Primers for the PCR totalled 60 Vbeta and 13 Jbeta. Authors' methods: About 83 million unique TCR beta chains, 10 million to 14 million shared, were counted in a later analysis. Only in-frame clones appear in the TCRdb table, and some are missing; sequencing was by immunoSEQ multiplex PCR. The V and J calls and clone size were taken over from that table, and D and trimming were inferred from the DNA. Of tens of thousands of clones in the sample, around 70% were seen once. About this clone: The target antigen is unknown.

Per germline, CDR1 MNHEY and CDR2 SMNVEV (reference sequence). The V segment lost 4 bases and the J segment 1 base; nucleotides outside the gene matches: 1. There are 14 residues in the CDR3. General observations from the study: Within an earlier analysis, most TCR beta V segments proved productive either about 90% or about 30% of the time. Rates of TCR association differed by HLA locus in a later analysis, with DRB1 highest and HLA-C lowest.

J is TRBJ2-5 and V is TRBV27; TRBD1 matches at 9 bases. This receptor was taken from a man aged 40-55 years in good health and CMV-seropositive. The material sequenced was PBMCs. CDR3 in amino acids: CASSSGQGQETQYF. The CDR3 nucleotides read TGTGCCAGCAGTTCGGGACAGGGCCAAGAGACCCAGTACTTC.